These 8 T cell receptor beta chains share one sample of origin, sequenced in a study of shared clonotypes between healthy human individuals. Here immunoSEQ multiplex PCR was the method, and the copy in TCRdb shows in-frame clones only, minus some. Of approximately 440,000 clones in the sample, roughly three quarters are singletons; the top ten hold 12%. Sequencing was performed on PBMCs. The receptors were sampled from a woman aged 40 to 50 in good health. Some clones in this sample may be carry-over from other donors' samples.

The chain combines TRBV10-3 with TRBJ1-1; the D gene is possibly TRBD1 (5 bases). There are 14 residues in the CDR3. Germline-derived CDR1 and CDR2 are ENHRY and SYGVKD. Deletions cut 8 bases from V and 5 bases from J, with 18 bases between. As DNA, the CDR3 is TGTGCCATCTCGCCCGCGGGGGTGGGAACTGAAGCTTTCTTT. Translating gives CAISPAGVGTEAFF.

The CDR3 is CASRIVGEVETQYF. The CDR3 DNA reads as TGCGCCAGCAGGATCGTCGGAGAGGTAGAGACCCAGTACTTC. The rearrangement links TRBV5-1 to TRBJ2-5, with D hard to call. Germline CDR1 SGHRS, CDR2 YFSETQ. The CDR3 has 14 amino acids. V was cut by 5 bases and J by 4 bases, with 15 bases left in between.

The CDR3 DNA sequence: TGCAGCGTTGGGGCAGTCAATAGCAATCAGCCCCAGCATTTT. This gives the protein CSVGAVNSNQPQHF. The V and J genes are TRBV29-1 and TRBJ1-5; D is unresolved. The germline V gene encodes CDR1 SQVTM and CDR2 ANQGSEA. Trimming removed 4 bases at V and 0 bases at J, with 10 bases between. This CDR3 region has 14 residues. The full variable domain, rest sourced from reference TRBV29-1 and TRBJ1-5, is SAVISQKPSRDICQRGTSLTIQCQVDSQVTMMFWYRQQPGQSLTLIATANQGSEATYESGFVIDKFPISRPNLTFSTLTVSNMSPEDSSIYLCSVGAVNSNQPQHFGDGTRLSIL.

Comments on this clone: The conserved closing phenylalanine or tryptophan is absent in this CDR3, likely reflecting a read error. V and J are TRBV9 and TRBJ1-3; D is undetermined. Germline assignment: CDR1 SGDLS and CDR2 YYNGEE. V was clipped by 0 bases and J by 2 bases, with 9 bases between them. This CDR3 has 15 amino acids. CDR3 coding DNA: TGTGCCAGCAGCGTAGTCGGTGTCACTGGAAACACCATATATCTT. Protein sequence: CASSVVGVTGNTIYL.

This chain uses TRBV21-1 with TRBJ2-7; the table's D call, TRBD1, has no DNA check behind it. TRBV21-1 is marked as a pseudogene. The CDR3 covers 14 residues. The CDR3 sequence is CASRPYRGLDEQYF. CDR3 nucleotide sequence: TGTGCCAGCAGACCGTACAGGGGGCTGGACGAGCAGTACTTC.

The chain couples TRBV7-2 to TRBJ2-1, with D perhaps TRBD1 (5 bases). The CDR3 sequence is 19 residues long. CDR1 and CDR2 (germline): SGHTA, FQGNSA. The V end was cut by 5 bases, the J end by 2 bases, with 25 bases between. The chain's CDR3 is CASSPRLKGLVVTYNEQFF. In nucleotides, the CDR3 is TGTGCCAGCAGCCCCCGCCTCAAGGGGTTAGTGGTTACCTACAATGAGCAGTTCTTC.

DNA for the CDR3: TGTGCCAGCAGCTTAGCTCCTCCGAGGGCCGGGGAGCTGTTTTTT. Amino acid sequence: CASSLAPPRAGELFF. This rearrangement joins TRBV11-2 to TRBJ2-2; D is possibly TRBD2 (5 bases). Trimming shortened V by 1 base and J by 6 bases, and 12 bases separated the two germline ends. CDR3 length: 15 amino acids. Germline-derived CDR1 and CDR2 are SGHAT and FQNNGV.

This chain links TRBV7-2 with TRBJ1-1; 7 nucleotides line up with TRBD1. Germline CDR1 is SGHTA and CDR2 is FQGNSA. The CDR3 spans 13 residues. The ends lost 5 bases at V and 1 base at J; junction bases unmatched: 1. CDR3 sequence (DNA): TGTGCCAGCAGCCGGACAGGGAACACTGAAGCTTTCTTT. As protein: CASSRTGNTEAFF.